This TCR beta chain emerged from a study of cytomegalovirus exposure and HLA in healthy donors. Overall study findings and caveats: A list of more than 150 TCR beta chains associated with cytomegalovirus was given.

Points on this clone: The antigen is undetermined.

Germline V gene sequence: CDR1 SGHTA, CDR2 FQGNSA. With 2 bases removed from V and 8 bases from J, the gap between germline ends came to 10 bases. This CDR3 contains 13 residues. Here immunoSEQ multiplex PCR was the method, and the copy in TCRdb shows in-frame clones only, minus some. This sample has 280,000 or so clones, with more than 75% found just once. The sequencing input was PBMCs. The chain links TRBV7-2 to TRBJ2-1, with D unresolved. This TCR came from a woman in her late teens or twenties in good health and CMV-seronegative. The CDR3 DNA reads as TGTGCCAGCAGCTTACCTATTTTCGATGAGCAGTTCTTC. Translation: CASSLPIFDEQFF.